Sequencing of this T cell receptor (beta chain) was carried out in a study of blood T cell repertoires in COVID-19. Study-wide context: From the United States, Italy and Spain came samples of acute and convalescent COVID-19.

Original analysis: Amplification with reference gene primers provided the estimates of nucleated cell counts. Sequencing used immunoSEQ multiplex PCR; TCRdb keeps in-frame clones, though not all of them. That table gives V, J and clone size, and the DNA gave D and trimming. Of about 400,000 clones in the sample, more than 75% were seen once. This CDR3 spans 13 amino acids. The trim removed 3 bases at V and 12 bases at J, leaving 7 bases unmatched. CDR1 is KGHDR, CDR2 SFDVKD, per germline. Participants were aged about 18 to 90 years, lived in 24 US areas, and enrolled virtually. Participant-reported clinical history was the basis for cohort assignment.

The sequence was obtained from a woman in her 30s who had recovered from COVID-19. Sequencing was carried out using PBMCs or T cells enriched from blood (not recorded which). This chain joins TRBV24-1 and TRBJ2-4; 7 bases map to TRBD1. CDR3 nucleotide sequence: TGTGCCACCAGTGATCCTACAGGGGCCACTCAGTACTTC. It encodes CATSDPTGATQYF.